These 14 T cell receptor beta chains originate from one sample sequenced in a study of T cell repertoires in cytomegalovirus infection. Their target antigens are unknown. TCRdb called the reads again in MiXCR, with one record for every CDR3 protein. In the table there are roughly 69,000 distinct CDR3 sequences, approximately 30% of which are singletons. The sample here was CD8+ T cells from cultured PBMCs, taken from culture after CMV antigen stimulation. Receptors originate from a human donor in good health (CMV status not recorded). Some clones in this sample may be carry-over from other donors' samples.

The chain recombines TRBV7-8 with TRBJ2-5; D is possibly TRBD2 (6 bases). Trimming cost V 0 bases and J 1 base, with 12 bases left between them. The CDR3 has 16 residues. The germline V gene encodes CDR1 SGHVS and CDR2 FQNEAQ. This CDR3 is CASSLAEGYSQETQYF. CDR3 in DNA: TGTGCCAGCAGCTTAGCGGAGGGCTACTCCCAAGAGACCCAGTACTTC.

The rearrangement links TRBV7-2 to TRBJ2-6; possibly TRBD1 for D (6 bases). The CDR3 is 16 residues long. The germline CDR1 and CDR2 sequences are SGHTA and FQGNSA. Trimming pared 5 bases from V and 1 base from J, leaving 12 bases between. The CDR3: CASSRTGHSGANVLTF. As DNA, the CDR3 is TGTGCCAGCAGCCGTACAGGGCATTCTGGGGCCAACGTCCTGACTTTC.

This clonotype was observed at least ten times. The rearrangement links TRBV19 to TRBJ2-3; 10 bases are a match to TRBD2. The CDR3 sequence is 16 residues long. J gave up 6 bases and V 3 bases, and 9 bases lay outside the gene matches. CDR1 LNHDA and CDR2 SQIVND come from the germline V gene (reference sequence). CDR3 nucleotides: TGTGCCAGTAGTATGGCTAGTAGCGGGGGGACGGATACGCAGTATTTT. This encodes CASSMASSGGTDTQYF.

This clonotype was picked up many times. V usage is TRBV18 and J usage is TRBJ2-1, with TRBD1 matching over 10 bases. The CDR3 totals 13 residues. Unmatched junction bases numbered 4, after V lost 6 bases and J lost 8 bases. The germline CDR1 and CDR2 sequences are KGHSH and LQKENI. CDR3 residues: CASSQTGGYEQFF. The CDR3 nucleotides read TGTGCCAGCTCCCAGACAGGGGGCTATGAGCAGTTCTTC. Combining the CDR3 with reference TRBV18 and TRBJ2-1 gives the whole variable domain NAGVMQNPRHLVRRRGQEARLRCSPMKGHSHVYWYRQLPEEGLKFMVYLQKENIIDESGMPKERFSAEFPKEGPSILRIQQVVRGDSAAYFCASSQTGGYEQFFGPGTRLTVL.

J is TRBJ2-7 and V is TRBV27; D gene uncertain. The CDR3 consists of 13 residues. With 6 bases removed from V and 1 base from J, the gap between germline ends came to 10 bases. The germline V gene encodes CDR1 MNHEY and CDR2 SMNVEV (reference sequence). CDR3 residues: CASSPPGSYEQYF. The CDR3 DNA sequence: TGTGCCAGCAGCCCCCCCGGGTCCTACGAGCAGTACTTC.

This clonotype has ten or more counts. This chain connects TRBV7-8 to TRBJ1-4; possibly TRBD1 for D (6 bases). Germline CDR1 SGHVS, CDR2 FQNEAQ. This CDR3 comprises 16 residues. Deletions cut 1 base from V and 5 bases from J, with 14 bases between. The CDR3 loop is CASSLVGGGLNEKLFF. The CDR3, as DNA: TGTGCCAGCAGCTTAGTAGGGGGGGGGCTAAATGAAAAACTGTTTTTT. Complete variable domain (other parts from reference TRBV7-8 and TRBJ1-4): GAGVSQSPRYKVAKRGQDVALRCDPISGHVSLFWYQQALGQGPEFLTYFQNEAQLDKSGLPSDRFFAERPEGSVSTLKIQRTQQEDSAVYLCASSLVGGGLNEKLFFGSGTQLSVL.

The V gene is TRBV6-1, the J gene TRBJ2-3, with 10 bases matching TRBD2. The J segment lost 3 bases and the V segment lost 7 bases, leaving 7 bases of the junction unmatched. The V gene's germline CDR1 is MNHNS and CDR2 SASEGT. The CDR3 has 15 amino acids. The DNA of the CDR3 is TGTGCCAGCACCGGAGCGGGGGGGCAGACAGATACGCAGTATTTT. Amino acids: CASTGAGGQTDTQYF.

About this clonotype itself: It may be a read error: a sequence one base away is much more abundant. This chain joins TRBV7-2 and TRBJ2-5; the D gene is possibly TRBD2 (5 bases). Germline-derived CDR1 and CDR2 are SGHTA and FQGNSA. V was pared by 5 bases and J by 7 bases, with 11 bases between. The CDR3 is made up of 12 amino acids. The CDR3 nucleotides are TGTGCCAGCAGCCCGGTGGAGGTGACCCAGTACTTC. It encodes CASSPVEVTQYF.

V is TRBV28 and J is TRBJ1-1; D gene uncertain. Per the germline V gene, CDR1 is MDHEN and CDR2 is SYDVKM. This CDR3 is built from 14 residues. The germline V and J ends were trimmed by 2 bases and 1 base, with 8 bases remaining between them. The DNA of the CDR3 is TGTGCCAGCAGTTTAGGGCAGAAGAACACTGAAGCTTTCTTT. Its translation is CASSLGQKNTEAFF.

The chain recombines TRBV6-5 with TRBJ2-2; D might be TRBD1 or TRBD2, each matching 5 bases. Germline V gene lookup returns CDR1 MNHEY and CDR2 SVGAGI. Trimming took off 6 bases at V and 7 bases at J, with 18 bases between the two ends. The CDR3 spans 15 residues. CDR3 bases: TGTGCCAGCAGCCAGACTGGGGGAGTAAACGGGGAGCTGTTTTTT. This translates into CASSQTGGVNGELFF.

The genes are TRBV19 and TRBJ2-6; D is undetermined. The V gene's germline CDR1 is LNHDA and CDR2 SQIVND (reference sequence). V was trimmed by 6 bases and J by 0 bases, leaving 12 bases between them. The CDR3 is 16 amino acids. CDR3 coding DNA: TGTGCCAGTAGCACCAAGGGCTACTCTGGGGCCAACGTCCTGACTTTC. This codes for CASSTKGYSGANVLTF. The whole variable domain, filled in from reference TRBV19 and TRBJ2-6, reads DGGITQSPKYLFRKEGQNVTLSCEQNLNHDAMYWYRQDPGQGLRLIYYSQIVNDFQKGDIAEGYSVSREKKESFPLTVTSAQKNPTAFYLCASSTKGYSGANVLTFGAGSRLTVL.

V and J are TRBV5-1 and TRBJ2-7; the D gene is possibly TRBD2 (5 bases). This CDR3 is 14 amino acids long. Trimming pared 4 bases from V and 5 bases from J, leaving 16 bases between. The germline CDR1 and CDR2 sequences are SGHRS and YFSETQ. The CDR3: CASSPDAGMDEQYF. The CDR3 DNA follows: TGCGCCAGCAGCCCGGACGCGGGCATGGACGAGCAGTACTTC.

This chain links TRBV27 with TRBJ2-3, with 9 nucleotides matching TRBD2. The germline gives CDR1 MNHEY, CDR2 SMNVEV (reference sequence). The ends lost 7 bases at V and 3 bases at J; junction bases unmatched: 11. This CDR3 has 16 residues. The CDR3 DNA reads TGTGCCAGCAACTCGGTAGCGGGAGATCTTACAGATACGCAGTATTTT. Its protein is CASNSVAGDLTDTQYF.

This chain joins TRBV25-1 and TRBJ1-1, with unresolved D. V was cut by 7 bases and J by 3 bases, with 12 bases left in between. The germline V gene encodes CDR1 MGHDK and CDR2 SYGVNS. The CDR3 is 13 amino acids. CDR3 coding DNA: TGTGCCAGCATGGGGAAATTGGACACTGAAGCTTTCTTT. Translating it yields CASMGKLDTEAFF. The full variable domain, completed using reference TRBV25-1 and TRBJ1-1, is EADIYQTPRYLVIGTGKKITLECSQTMGHDKMYWYQQDPGMELHLIHYSYGVNSTEKGDLSSESTVSRIRTEHFPLTLESARPSHTSQYLCASMGKLDTEAFFGQGTRLTVV.